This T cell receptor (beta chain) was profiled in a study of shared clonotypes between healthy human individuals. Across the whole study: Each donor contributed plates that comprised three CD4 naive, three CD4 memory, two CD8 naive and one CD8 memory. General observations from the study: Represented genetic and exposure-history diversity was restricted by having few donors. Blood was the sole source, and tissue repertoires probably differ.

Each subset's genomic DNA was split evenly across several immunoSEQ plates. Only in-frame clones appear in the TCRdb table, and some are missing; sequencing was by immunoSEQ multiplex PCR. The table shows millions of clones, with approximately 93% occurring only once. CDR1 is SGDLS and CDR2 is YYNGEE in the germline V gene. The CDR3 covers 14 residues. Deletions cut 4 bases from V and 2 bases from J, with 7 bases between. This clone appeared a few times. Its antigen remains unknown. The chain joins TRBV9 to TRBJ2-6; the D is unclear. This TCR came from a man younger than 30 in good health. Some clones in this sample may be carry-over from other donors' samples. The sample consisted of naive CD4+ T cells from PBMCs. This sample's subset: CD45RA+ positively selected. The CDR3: CASSRAAGANVLTF. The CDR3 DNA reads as TGTGCCAGCAGCAGGGCCGCTGGGGCCAACGTCCTGACTTTC.